The rows below give T cell receptor beta chains drawn from one sample of a study of T cell responses to AZD1222 COVID-19 vaccine. TCRdb keeps only in-frame clones here, not all; method: immunoSEQ multiplex PCR. This table holds under 140,000 clones, approximately 90% found once. Sequencing was performed on peripheral blood, taken 28 days after the second AZD1222 dose. The receptors come from an adult who received the AZD1222 COVID-19 vaccine. CDR3s include the opening cysteine and the closing phenylalanine or tryptophan. D genes are given only for firm matches. Only part of the rows carry a size: once, few, many, or a class if the clone is expanded.

CDR3 | DNA | D | J | size | V
CATILRDRVNTIYF | TGTGCCACCATCCTCCGGGACAGGGTTAACACCATATATTTT | TRBD1 | TRBJ1-3 | NA | TRBV24-1
CASRLRSEAFF | TGTGCCAGCAGATTACGGTCTGAAGCTTTCTTT | NA | TRBJ1-1 | NA | TRBV3-1/TRBV3-2
CASSLNRDREQYF | TGTGCCAGCAGCTTAAACCGGGACAGAGAGCAGTACTTC | TRBD1 | TRBJ2-7 | NA | TRBV7-8
CASSISLVRGRGTEAFF | TGTGCCAGTAGTATAAGCCTGGTTCGAGGTCGTGGCACTGAAGCTTTCTTT | NA | TRBJ1-1 | NA | TRBV19
CASSLGAGNTGELFF | TGTGCCAGCAGCTTAGGAGCGGGTAACACCGGGGAGCTGTTTTTT | NA | TRBJ2-2 | NA | TRBV7-8
CASSFPERIKSGANVLTF | TGCGCCAGCAGCTTCCCCGAAAGGATCAAGTCTGGGGCCAACGTCCTGACTTTC | NA | TRBJ2-6 | NA | TRBV5-1
CASSPLGREQFF | TGTGCCAGCTCACCGCTGGGAAGGGAGCAGTTCTTC | NA | TRBJ2-1 | NA | TRBV18
CASFGGLEQYF | TGTGCCAGCTTCGGGGGATTAGAGCAGTACTTC | NA | TRBJ2-7 | once | TRBV27
CASSYGATGGSQPQHF | TGTGCCAGCAGCTACGGCGCGACAGGGGGGAGTCAGCCCCAGCATTTT | TRBD1 | TRBJ1-5 | few | TRBV5-6
CASSTSGANVLTF | TGTGCCAGCAGCACCTCTGGGGCCAACGTCCTGACTTTC | NA | TRBJ2-6 | once | TRBV7-9
CASTLGGLGYTF | TGTGCCAGTACACTTGGGGGGCTTGGCTACACCTTC | NA | TRBJ1-2 | NA | TRBV28
CASSLGQGARGYTF | TGTGCCAGCAGCTTAGGACAGGGGGCACGTGGCTACACCTTC | TRBD1 | TRBJ1-2 | NA | TRBV11-2
CASSYGGLGNTIYF | TGTGCCAGCAGTTACGGGGGTCTTGGAAACACCATATATTTT | NA | TRBJ1-3 | once | TRBV6-5
CASSLWFNQPQHF | TGTGCCAGCAGTTTGTGGTTCAATCAGCCCCAGCATTTT | NA | TRBJ1-5 | NA | TRBV27
CATEKAGSYNEQFF | TGTGCCACCGAGAAAGCGGGCTCCTACAATGAGCAGTTCTTC | NA | TRBJ2-1 | NA | TRBV25-1
CASSPSEGTTSALTDTQYF | TGTGCCAGCAGCCCGAGTGAGGGCACGACTAGCGCCCTCACAGATACGCAGTATTTT | TRBD2 | TRBJ2-3 | NA | TRBV7-2
CASSQEGQGGKLFF | TGTGCCAGCAGCCAAGAAGGACAGGGCGGAAAACTGTTTTTT | TRBD1 | TRBJ1-4 | NA | TRBV14
CASSPYTGSNNSPLHF | TGTGCCAGCTCACCATATACCGGGAGCAATAATTCACCCCTCCACTTT | NA | TRBJ1-6 | NA | TRBV18
CASSLVGAGGVYEQYF | TGTGCCAGCAGCTTGGTCGGGGCGGGGGGGGTCTACGAGCAGTACTTC | TRBD2 | TRBJ2-7 | once | TRBV5-4
CASSMNRGTGRFATQHF | TGTGCCAGTAGTATGAACCGAGGGACAGGGCGATTTGCGACCCAGCATTTT | TRBD1 | TRBJ1-5 | NA | TRBV19
CASSLEGRSTDTQYF | TGTGCCAGCAGCCTCGAGGGCAGAAGCACAGATACGCAGTATTTT | NA | TRBJ2-3 | NA | TRBV9
CASSLDGTMGTIYF | TGTGCCAGCAGCTTAGACGGGACTATGGGCACCATATATTTT | NA | TRBJ1-3 | NA | TRBV5-5
CASSQGTWETQYF | TGTGCCAGCAGCCAAGGGACTTGGGAGACCCAGTACTTC | NA | TRBJ2-5 | NA | TRBV3-1/TRBV3-2
CASSPVADRGPYGYTF | TGTGCCAGCAGTCCCGTAGCGGACAGGGGACCTTATGGCTACACCTTC | TRBD1 | TRBJ1-2 | NA | TRBV6-6
CASSDSRYEQYF | TGTGCCAGCAGTGACTCCCGCTACGAGCAGTACTTC | NA | TRBJ2-7 | NA | TRBV27
CASSFGYEQYF | TGTGCCAGCAGTTTCGGCTACGAGCAGTACTTC | NA | TRBJ2-7 | NA | TRBV12-3/TRBV12-4
CASSSFRDPRDEQFF | TGTGCCAGCAGCTCCTTCCGGGACCCAAGGGATGAGCAGTTCTTC | NA | TRBJ2-1 | NA | TRBV7-9
CASSLQGLSYGYTF | TGCGCCAGCAGCTTGCAGGGGCTCAGCTATGGCTACACCTTC | NA | TRBJ1-2 | NA | TRBV5-1
CASTTNTEAFF | TGTGCCAGCACCACTAACACTGAAGCTTTCTTT | NA | TRBJ1-1 | NA | TRBV2
CASRLGPNQPQHF | TGTGCCAGCAGGTTGGGCCCCAATCAGCCCCAGCATTTT | NA | TRBJ1-5 | NA | TRBV28
CASSVPGQGAGYGYTF | TGTGCCAGCAGTGTTCCGGGACAGGGGGCGGGCTATGGCTACACCTTC | TRBD1 | TRBJ1-2 | NA | TRBV6-1
CASSSGQGQETQYF | TGTGCCAGCAGTTCGGGACAGGGTCAAGAGACCCAGTACTTC | TRBD1 | TRBJ2-5 | NA | TRBV25-1
CATSRREGEQYF | TGTGCCACCAGCAGGCGGGAGGGCGAGCAGTACTTC | TRBD2 | TRBJ2-7 | NA | TRBV15
CASSFMETQYF | TGTGCCAGCAGCTTTATGGAGACCCAGTACTTC | NA | TRBJ2-5 | many | TRBV11-3
CASSIVKRSNQPQHF | TGTGCCAGTAGTATAGTGAAAAGGAGCAATCAGCCCCAGCATTTT | NA | TRBJ1-5 | NA | TRBV19
CASSLRSKEAEAFF | TGTGCCAGCAGCTTGAGGTCAAAAGAGGCCGAAGCTTTCTTT | NA | TRBJ1-1 | NA | TRBV5-5
CASSYDLNYGYTF | TGTGCCAGCAGTTATGACCTAAACTATGGCTACACCTTC | NA | TRBJ1-2 | NA | TRBV6-5
CATSAPGGWQPQHF | TGTGCCACCAGTGCCCCAGGGGGCTGGCAGCCCCAGCATTTT | TRBD1 | TRBJ1-5 | NA | TRBV24-1
CASSGGLAGGLRDTQYF | TGTGCCAGCAGTGGGGGACTAGCGGGGGGACTGCGAGATACGCAGTATTTT | TRBD2 | TRBJ2-3 | NA | TRBV6-1
CASLGSNQPQHF | TGTGCCAGTTTGGGGAGCAATCAGCCCCAGCATTTT | NA | TRBJ1-5 | NA | TRBV19
CAWSVEGQGFEKLFF | TGTGCCTGGAGTGTTGAGGGACAGGGCTTTGAAAAACTGTTTTTT | TRBD1 | TRBJ1-4 | NA | TRBV30
CASSQYPGGYGYTF | TGTGCCAGCAGCCAATATCCAGGAGGCTATGGCTACACCTTC | NA | TRBJ1-2 | NA | TRBV14
CASSSQLAGGETQYF | TGCGCCAGCAGCTCCCAACTAGCGGGGGGGGAGACCCAGTACTTC | TRBD2 | TRBJ2-5 | NA | TRBV5-1
CASSQAGLAGVYGEQFF | TGTGCCAGCAGCCAGGCTGGACTAGCGGGAGTGTACGGTGAGCAGTTCTTC | TRBD2 | TRBJ2-1 | NA | TRBV3-1/TRBV3-2
CASSVEGGTDEQFF | TGTGCCAGCAGCGTAGAGGGGGGTACGGATGAGCAGTTCTTC | NA | TRBJ2-1 | NA | TRBV9
CASTRTGADGYTF | TGTGCCAGCACCCGGACGGGGGCCGATGGCTACACCTTC | NA | TRBJ1-2 | NA | TRBV28
CASSRTGISTDTQYF | TGTGCCAGCTCCCGGACAGGGATTAGCACAGATACGCAGTATTTT | TRBD1 | TRBJ2-3 | NA | TRBV18
CASSLPGRSGGTEAFF | TGTGCCAGCAGTTTGCCGGGTCGGTCCGGCGGCACTGAAGCTTTCTTT | NA | TRBJ1-1 | NA | TRBV28
CASSFGQGFYEQYF | TGTGCCAGCAGCTTCGGACAGGGTTTCTACGAGCAGTACTTC | TRBD1 | TRBJ2-7 | NA | TRBV13
CASTDHPVSSNQPQHF | TGTGCCAGTACAGACCATCCGGTCTCCAGCAATCAGCCCCAGCATTTT | NA | TRBJ1-5 | NA | TRBV19
CASSFNTNTEAFF | TGCGCCAGCAGCTTTAACACGAACACTGAAGCTTTCTTT | NA | TRBJ1-1 | NA | TRBV5-1
CASSSLGGGGGNEQFF | TGCGCCAGCAGCTCCCTGGGTGGAGGAGGAGGGAATGAGCAGTTCTTC | NA | TRBJ2-1 | few | TRBV5-1
CASGPDRDENEKLFF | TGTGCCAGCGGGCCTGACAGGGACGAGAATGAAAAACTGTTTTTT | TRBD1 | TRBJ1-4 | NA | TRBV27
CASSPAVAIDTEAFF | TGTGCCAGCTCACCGGCAGTCGCCATTGACACTGAAGCTTTCTTT | NA | TRBJ1-1 | NA | TRBV18